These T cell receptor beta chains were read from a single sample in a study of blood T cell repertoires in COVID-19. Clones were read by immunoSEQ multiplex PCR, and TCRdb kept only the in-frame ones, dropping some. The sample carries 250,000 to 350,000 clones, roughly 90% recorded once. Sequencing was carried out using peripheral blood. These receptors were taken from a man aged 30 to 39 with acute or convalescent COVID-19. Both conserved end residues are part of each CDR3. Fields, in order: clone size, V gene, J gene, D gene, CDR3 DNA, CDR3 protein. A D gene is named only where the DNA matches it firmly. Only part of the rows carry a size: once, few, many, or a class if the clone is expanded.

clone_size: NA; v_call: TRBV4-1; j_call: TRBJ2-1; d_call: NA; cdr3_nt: TGCGCCTCGTATCAGGGGAATGAGCAGTTCTTC; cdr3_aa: CASYQGNEQFF
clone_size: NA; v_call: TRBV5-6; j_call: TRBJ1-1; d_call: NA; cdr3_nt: TGTGCCAGCAGAGCCGACAGGATGTTTATGAACACTGAAGCTTTCTTT; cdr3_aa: CASRADRMFMNTEAFF
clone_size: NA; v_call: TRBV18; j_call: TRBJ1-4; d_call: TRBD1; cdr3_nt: TGTGCCAGCTCCTCCGGGACAGGGAATGAAAAACTGTTTTTT; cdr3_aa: CASSSGTGNEKLFF
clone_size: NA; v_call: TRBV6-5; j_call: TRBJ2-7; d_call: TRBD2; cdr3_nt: TGTGCCAGCAGTTACCGGACTAGCGGATCCTACGAGCAGTACTTC; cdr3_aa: CASSYRTSGSYEQYF
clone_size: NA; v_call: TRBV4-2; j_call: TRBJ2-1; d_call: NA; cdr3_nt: TGTGCCAGCAGCCGTAGAGAGAACAATGAGCAGTTCTTC; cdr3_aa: CASSRRENNEQFF
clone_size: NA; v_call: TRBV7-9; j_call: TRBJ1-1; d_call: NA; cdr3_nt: TGTGCCAGCAGCTTAGGCGGGGGCTTCTCGGCTTTCTTT; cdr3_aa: CASSLGGGFSAFF
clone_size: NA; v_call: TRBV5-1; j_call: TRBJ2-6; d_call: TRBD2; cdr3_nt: TGCGCCAGCAGTCCGGAGCGGGATGGGGCCAACGTCCTGACTTTC; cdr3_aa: CASSPERDGANVLTF
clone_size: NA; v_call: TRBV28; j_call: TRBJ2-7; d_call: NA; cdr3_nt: TGTGCCAGCAGTTTCAGGGGGGAAAGCTCCTACGAGCAGTACTTC; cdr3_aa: CASSFRGESSYEQYF
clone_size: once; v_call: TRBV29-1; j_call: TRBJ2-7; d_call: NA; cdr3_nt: TGCAGCGGAGGCGTAGAGCAGTACTTC; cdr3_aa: CSGGVEQYF
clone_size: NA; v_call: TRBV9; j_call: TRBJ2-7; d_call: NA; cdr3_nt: TGTGCCAGCAGCTCAGGGGATTACGAGCAGTACTTC; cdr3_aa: CASSSGDYEQYF
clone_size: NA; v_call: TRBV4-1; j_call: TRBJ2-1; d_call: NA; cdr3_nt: TGCGCCAGCAAGAGGGTTGGACTGGGAAGAAATGAGCAGTTCTTC; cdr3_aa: CASKRVGLGRNEQFF
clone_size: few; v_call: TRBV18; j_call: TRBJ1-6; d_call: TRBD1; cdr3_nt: TGTGCCAGCTCACCATTCGGGACAGGGTATAATTCACCCCTCCACTTT; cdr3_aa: CASSPFGTGYNSPLHF
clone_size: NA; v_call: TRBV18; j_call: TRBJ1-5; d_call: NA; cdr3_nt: TGTGCCAGCTCACCACCGACAGGTGGGAATCAGCCCCAGCATTTT; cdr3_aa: CASSPPTGGNQPQHF
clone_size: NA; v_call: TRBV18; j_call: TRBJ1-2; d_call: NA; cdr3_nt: TGTGCCAGCTCACTCGGAGGGGTTAACTATGGCTACACCTTC; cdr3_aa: CASSLGGVNYGYTF
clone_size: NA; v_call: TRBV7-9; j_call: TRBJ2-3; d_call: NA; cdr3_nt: TGTGCCAGCAGCTTACTCGGAGGCGGAGATACGCAGTATTTT; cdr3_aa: CASSLLGGGDTQYF
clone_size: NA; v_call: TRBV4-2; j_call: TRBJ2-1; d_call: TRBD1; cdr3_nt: TGTGCCAGCAGCCAAGCGGAAGGGACAGATTACAATGAGCAGTTCTTC; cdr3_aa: CASSQAEGTDYNEQFF
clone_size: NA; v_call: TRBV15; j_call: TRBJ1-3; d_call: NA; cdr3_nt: TGTGCCACCAGCAGAGTAGGAGTTCCCGGGAACACCATATATTTT; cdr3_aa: CATSRVGVPGNTIYF
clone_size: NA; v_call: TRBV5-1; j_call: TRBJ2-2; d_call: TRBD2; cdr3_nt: TGCGCCAGCAGCGTGACTAGCGGAACCGGGGAGCTGTTTTTT; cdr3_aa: CASSVTSGTGELFF
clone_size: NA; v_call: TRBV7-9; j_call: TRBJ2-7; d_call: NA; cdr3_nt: TGTGCCAGCAGCGACCACACCGGGAGTGCAACCTACGAGCAGTACTTC; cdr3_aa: CASSDHTGSATYEQYF
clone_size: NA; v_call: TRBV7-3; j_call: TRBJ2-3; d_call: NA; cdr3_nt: TGTGCCAGCAGCCCACGGGGAACAGATACGCAGTATTTT; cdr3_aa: CASSPRGTDTQYF
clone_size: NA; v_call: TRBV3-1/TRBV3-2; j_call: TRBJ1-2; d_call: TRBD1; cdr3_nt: TGTGCCAGCAGCCAAGAAGGGTCGGGGACAGGGAGCGGCTACACCTTC; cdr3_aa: CASSQEGSGTGSGYTF
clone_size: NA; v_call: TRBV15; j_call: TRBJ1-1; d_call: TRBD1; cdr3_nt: TGTGCCACCAGCAGCACCCGCTCCGGACAGGGCCTAAAGGAAGCTTTCTTT; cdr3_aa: CATSSTRSGQGLKEAFF
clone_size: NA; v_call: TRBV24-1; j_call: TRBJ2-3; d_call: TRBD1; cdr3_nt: TGTGCCACCAGTGAAACGCCCACAGGGGGTCTAGATACGCAGTATTTT; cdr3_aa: CATSETPTGGLDTQYF
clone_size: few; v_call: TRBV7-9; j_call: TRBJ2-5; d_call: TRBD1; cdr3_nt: TGTGCCAGCAGCCACTCGAGGGGGCGCCGGGAGACCCAGTACTTC; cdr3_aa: CASSHSRGRRETQYF
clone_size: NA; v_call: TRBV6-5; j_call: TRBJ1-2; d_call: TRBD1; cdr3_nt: TGTGCCAGCAGTTACTCCCCCGGGACAGGTCATGGCTACACCTTC; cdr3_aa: CASSYSPGTGHGYTF
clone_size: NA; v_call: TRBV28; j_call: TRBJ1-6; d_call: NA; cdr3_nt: TGTGCCAGCAGTTTTACGGTTTCACCCCTCCACTTT; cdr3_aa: CASSFTVSPLHF
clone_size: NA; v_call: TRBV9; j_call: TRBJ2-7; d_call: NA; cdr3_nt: TGTGCCAGCAGCGTAGGGGCAGGGCCCTACGAGCAGTACTTC; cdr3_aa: CASSVGAGPYEQYF
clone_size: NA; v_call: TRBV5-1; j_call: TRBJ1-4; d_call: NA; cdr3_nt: TGCGCCAGCAGCTTGGTTGGGGCTTCTAATGAAAAACTGTTTTTT; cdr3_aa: CASSLVGASNEKLFF
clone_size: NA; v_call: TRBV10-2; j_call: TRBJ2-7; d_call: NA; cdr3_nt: TGCGCCAGCAGTGAGCTAGCTACAAGCTCCTACGAGCAGTACTTC; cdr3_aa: CASSELATSSYEQYF
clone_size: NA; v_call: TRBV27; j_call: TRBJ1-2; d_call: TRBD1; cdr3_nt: TGTGCCAGCAGTCAAGGGGGCCCCTACACCTTC; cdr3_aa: CASSQGGPYTF
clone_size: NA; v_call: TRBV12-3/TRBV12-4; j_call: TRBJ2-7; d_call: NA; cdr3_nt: TGTGCCAGCAGCACCCAGTCCTTCTACGAGCAGTACTTC; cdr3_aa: CASSTQSFYEQYF
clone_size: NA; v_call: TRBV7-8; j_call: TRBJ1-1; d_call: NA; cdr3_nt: TGTGCCAGCAGCTCTATCGTACAGATGATGAACACTGAAGCTTTCTTT; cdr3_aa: CASSSIVQMMNTEAFF
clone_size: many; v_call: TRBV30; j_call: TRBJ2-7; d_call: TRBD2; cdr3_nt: TGTGCCTGGAGTGTACCGGGACTAGCTTGGTACGAGCAGTACTTC; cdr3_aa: CAWSVPGLAWYEQYF
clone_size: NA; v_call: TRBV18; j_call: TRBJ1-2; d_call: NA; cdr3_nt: TGTGCCAGCTCACGGGACGGGGGGGACTATGGCTACACCTTC; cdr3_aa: CASSRDGGDYGYTF
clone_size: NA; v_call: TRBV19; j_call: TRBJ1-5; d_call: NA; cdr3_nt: TGTGCCAGTAGTTCTGGGAAGAGGGAACAGCCCCAGCATTTT; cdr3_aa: CASSSGKREQPQHF
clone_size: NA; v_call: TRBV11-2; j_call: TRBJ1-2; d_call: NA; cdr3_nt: TGTGCCAGCAGCTTATTTCAGACAGTTACTAACTATGGCTACACCTTC; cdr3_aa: CASSLFQTVTNYGYTF
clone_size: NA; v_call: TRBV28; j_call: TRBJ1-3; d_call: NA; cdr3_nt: TGTGCCAGCAGTTTTGCGGGAGCGGGCGGGGACACCATATATTTT; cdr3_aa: CASSFAGAGGDTIYF
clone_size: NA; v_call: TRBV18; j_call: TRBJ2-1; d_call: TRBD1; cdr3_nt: TGTGCCAGCTCACCCTACAGGGGTATTTTGAATGAGCAGTTCTTC; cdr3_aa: CASSPYRGILNEQFF
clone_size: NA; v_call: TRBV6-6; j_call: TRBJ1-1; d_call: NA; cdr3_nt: TGTGCCAGCAGTGGAAAGAGAGGACAGATAAACACTGAAGCTTTCTTT; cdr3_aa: CASSGKRGQINTEAFF
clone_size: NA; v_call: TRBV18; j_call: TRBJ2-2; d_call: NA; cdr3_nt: TGTGCCAGCTCACCACCGACCGGGACCGGGGAGCTGTTTTTT; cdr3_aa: CASSPPTGTGELFF